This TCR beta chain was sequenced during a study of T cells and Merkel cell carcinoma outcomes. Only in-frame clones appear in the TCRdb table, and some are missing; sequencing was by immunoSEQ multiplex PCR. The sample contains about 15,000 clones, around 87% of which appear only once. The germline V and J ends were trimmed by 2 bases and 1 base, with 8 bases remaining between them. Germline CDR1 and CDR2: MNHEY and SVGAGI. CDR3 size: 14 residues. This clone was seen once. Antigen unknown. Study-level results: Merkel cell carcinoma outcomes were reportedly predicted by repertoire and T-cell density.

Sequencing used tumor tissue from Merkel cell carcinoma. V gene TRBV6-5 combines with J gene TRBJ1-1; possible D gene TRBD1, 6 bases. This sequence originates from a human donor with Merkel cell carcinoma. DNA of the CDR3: TGTGCCAGCAGTTACGACAGGCGGAACACTGAAGCTTTCTTT. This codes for CASSYDRRNTEAFF.